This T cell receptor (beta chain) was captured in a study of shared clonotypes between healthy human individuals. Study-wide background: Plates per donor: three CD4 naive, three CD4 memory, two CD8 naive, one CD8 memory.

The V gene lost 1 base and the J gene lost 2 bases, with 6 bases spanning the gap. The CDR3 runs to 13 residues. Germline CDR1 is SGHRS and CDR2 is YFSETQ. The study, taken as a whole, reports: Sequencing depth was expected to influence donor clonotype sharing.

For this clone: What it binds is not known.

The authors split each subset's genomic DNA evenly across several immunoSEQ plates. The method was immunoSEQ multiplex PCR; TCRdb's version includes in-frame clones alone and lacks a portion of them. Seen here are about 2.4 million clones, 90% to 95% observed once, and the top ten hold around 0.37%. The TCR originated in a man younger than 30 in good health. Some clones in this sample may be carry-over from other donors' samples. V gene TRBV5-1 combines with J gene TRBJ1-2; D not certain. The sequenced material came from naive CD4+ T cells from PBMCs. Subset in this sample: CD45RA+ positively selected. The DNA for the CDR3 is TGCGCCAGCAGCTTGATGGACAACTATGGCTACACCTTC. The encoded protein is CASSLMDNYGYTF. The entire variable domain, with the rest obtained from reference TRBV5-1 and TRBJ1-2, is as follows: KAGVTQTPRYLIKTRGQQVTLSCSPISGHRSVSWYQQTPGQGLQFLFEYFSETQRNKGNFPGRFSGRQFSNSRSEMNVSTLELGDSALYLCASSLMDNYGYTFGSGTRLTVV.